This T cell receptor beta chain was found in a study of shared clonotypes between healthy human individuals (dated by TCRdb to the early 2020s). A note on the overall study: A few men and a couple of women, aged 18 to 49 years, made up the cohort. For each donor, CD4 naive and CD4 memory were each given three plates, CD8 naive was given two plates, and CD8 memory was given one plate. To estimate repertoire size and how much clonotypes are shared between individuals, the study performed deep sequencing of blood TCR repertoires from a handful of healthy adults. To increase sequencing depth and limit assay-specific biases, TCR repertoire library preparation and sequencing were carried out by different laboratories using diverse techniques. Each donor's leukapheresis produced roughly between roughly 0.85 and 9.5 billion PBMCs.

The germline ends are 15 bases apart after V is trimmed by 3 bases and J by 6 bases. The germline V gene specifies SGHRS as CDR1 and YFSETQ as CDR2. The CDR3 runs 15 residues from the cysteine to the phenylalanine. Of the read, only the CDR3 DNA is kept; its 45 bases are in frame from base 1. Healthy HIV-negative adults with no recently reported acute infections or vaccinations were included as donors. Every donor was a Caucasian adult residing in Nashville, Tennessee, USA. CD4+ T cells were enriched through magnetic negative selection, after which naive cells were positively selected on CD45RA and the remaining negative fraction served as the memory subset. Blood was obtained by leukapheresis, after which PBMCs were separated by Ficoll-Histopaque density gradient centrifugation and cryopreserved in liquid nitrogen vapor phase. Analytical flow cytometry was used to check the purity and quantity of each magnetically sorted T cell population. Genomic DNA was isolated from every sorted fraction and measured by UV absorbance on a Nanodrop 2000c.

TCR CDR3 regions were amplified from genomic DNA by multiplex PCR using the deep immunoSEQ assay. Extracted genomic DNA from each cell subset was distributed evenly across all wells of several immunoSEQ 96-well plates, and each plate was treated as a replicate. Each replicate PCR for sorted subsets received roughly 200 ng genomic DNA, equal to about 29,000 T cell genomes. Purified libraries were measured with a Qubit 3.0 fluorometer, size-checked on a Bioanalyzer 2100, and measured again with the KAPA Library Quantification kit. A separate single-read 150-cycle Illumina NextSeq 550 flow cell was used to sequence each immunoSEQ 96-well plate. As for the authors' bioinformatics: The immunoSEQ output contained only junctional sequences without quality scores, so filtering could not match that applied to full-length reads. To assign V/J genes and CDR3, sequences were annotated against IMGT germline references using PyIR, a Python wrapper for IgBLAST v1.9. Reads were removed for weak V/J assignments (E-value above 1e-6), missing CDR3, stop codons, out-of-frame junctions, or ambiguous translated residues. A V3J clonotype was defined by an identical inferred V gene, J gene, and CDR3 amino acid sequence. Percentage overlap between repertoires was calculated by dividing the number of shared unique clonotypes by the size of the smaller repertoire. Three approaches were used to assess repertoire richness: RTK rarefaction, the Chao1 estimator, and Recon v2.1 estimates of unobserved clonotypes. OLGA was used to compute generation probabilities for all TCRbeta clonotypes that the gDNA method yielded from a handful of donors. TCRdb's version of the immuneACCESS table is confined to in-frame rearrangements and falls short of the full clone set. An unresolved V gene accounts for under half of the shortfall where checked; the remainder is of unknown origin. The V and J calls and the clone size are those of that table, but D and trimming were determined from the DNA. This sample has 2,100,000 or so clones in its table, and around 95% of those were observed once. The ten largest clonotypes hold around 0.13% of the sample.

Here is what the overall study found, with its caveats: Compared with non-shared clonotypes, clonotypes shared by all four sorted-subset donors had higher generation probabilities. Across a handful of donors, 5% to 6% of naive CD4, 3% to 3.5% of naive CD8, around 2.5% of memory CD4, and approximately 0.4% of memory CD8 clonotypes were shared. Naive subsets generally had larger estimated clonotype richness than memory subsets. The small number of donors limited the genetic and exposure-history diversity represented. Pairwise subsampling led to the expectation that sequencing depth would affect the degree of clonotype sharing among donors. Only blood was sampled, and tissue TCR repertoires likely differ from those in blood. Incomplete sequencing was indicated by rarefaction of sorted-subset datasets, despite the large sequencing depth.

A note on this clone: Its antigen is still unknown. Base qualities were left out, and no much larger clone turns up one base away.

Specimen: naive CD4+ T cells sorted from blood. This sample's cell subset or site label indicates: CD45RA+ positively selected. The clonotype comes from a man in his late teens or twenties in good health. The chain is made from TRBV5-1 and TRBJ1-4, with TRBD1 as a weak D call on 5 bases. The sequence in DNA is TGCGCCAGCAGCTCGACTACCCGAGGGGATGAAAAACTGTTTTTT. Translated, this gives CASSSTTRGDEKLFF.